This T cell receptor beta chain was observed in a study of T-cell memory formation after mild COVID-19. Study details: In these data, TCR clusters were largely donor specific. Findings and limits, study-wide: Clones that contracted from day 15 to 85 had balanced CD4/CD8; later expanders were CD4+ biased. The study found contracting CD4+ clones mainly in CM and EM and contracting CD8+ clones in EMRA.

A remark on this clonotype: Its antigen is unidentified.

Germline V gene sequence: CDR1 SGHAT, CDR2 FQNNGV. CDR3 size: 18 residues. The V gene end was trimmed by 1 base and the J gene end by 3 bases; junction bases not matched to a gene: 9. Researchers used 5'RACE with constant-segment primers to make TCR alpha and TCR beta cDNA libraries that carry sample barcodes and UMIs. One entry per CDR3 protein results from TCRdb running MiXCR on the 5' RACE reads. The sample comprises fewer than 450,000 distinct CDR3 sequences, approximately 24% of which are singletons, and 8.5% to 10% rests with the top ten. This rearrangement joins TRBV11-2 to TRBJ1-1, with TRBD1 matching 12 bases. Sequenced: PBMCs or a T cell subset sorted from them (not recorded which). The receptor was derived from an adult woman who had mild COVID-19 (a few samples of this study predate the infection). Cell type and time point are not known. The CDR3 DNA follows: TGTGCCAGCAGCTTAGGGCGGGGGACAGGGGGCAAGGACACTGAAGCTTTCTTT. The encoded protein is CASSLGRGTGGKDTEAFF.